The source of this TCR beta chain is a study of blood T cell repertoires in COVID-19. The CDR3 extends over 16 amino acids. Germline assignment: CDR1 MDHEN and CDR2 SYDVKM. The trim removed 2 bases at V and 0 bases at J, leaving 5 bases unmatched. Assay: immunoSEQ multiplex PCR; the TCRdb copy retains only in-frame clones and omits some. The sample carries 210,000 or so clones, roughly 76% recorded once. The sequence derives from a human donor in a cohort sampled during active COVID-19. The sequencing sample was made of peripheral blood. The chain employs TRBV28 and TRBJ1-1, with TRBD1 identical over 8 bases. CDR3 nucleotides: TGTGCCAGCAGTTTACGGCAGGGGGCTATGAACACTGAAGCTTTCTTT. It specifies CASSLRQGAMNTEAFF. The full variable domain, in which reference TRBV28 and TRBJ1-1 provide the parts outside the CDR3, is DVKVTQSSRYLVKRTGEKVFLECVQDMDHENMFWYRQDPGLGLRLIYFSYDVKMKEKGDIPEGYSVSREKKERFSLILESASTNQTSMYLCASSLRQGAMNTEAFFGQGTRLTVV.